The T cell receptor beta chain described here comes from a study of cytomegalovirus exposure and HLA in healthy donors. The V gene's germline CDR1 is LNHNV and CDR2 YYDKDF (reference sequence). CDR3 size: 15 residues. V was clipped by 5 bases and J by 7 bases; unmatched bases: 6. As concerns this clone: The antigen is undetermined.

A multiplex PCR was run with 60 Vbeta primers and 13 Jbeta primers. The data were produced by immunoSEQ multiplex PCR, yet TCRdb's version contains in-frame clones alone and is incomplete. The sample gives around 150,000 clones, more than 70% of which show up once; over 2% is in the top ten. Notes on the study in general: Earlier analysis found most TCR beta V segments productive about 87% or about 30% of the time. Across donors, most TCRs were seen rarely, yet some public ones were widespread.

This sequence was found in a man aged 30-40 years in good health and CMV-seronegative. The rearrangement links TRBV15 to TRBJ2-1, with 12 bases fitting TRBD2. Sequencing used PBMCs. The CDR3 here is CATSQTSGSSNEQFF. In nucleotides, the CDR3 is TGTGCCACCAGCCAGACTAGCGGGAGTTCAAATGAGCAGTTCTTC.